The rows below give T cell receptor beta chains drawn from one sample of a study of shared clonotypes between healthy human individuals. Sequenced by immunoSEQ multiplex PCR; TCRdb stores in-frame clones only, minus some. The repertoire holds about 770,000 clones, with roughly 72% as singletons. The sample comprised memory CD4+ T cells sorted from blood. The receptors were sampled from a woman aged 30 to 39 in good health. Both conserved end residues are part of each CDR3. The order of the fields is J gene, V gene, clone size, D gene, CDR3 protein, CDR3 DNA. D genes are given only for firm matches. Only part of the rows carry a size: once, few, many, or a class if the clone is expanded.

TRBJ2-5 TRBV5-1 once TRBD1 CASSQGQGEETQYF TGCGCCAGCAGCCAGGGACAGGGGGAAGAGACCCAGTACTTC
TRBJ1-1 TRBV5-1 - - CASFQGLNTEAFF TGCGCCAGCTTTCAGGGATTGAACACTGAAGCTTTCTTT
TRBJ2-7 TRBV2 - TRBD2 CASILGGTSGYEQYF TGTGCCAGCATTCTGGGCGGGACTAGCGGCTACGAGCAGTACTTC
TRBJ2-5 TRBV6-5 - TRBD1 CASSYNGQVGETQYF TGTGCCAGCAGTTATAACGGACAGGTAGGGGAGACCCAGTACTTC
TRBJ2-1 TRBV7-3 once TRBD1 CASSLNRGDEQFF TGTGCCAGCAGCTTGAACAGGGGCGATGAGCAGTTCTTC
TRBJ2-5 TRBV6-4 few - CASSDTTGKETQYF TGTGCCAGCAGTGACACCACAGGGAAAGAGACCCAGTACTTC
TRBJ2-2 TRBV18 - - CASSSSQRNTGELFF TGTGCCAGCTCTTCATCTCAGCGGAACACCGGGGAGCTGTTTTTT
TRBJ1-6 TRBV5-8 - - CASSPYVHSPLHF TGTGCCAGCAGCCCATATGTCCATTCACCCCTCCACTTT
TRBJ2-1 TRBV2 - - CASIERKVSNEQFF TGTGCCAGCATCGAGCGGAAGGTCAGCAATGAGCAGTTCTTC
TRBJ1-4 TRBV28 - - CASSPHGVGEKLFF TGTGCCAGCAGTCCTCATGGGGTAGGCGAAAAACTGTTTTTT
TRBJ1-2 TRBV5-8 - TRBD1 CASTRTGGSLYGYTF TGTGCCAGCACCCGGACAGGGGGCTCCTTATATGGCTACACCTTC
TRBJ2-1 TRBV5-4 once - CASSQPGGTYNEQFF TGTGCCAGCAGCCAGCCTGGCGGGACCTACAATGAGCAGTTCTTC
TRBJ2-7 TRBV5-6 - TRBD2 CASSLGTSLPHEQYF TGTGCCAGCAGCTTAGGGACTAGCCTCCCGCACGAGCAGTACTTC
TRBJ1-4 TRBV5-1 - - CASSLVSRENEKLFF TGCGCCAGCAGCTTGGTATCCAGAGAGAATGAAAAACTGTTTTTT
TRBJ1-2 TRBV14 many - CASSQKSSGDYGYTF TGTGCCAGCAGCCAAAAGTCTAGCGGGGACTATGGCTACACCTTC
TRBJ1-2 TRBV6-6 - - CASSHGQRGYTF TGTGCCAGCAGCCACGGACAGCGTGGCTACACCTTC
TRBJ1-1 TRBV30 - - CAWRVHSNTEAFF TGTGCCTGGAGAGTGCACTCGAACACTGAAGCTTTCTTT
TRBJ2-1 TRBV6-5 - TRBD1 CASSPQGARFNEQFF TGTGCCAGCAGTCCGCAGGGGGCTCGGTTCAATGAGCAGTTCTTC
TRBJ1-2 TRBV6-1 - - CASSAAGAYGYTF TGTGCCAGCAGTGCGGCAGGGGCCTATGGCTACACCTTC
TRBJ2-5 TRBV28 - TRBD2 CASSKPGLADQETQYF TGTGCCAGCAGTAAACCGGGACTAGCGGACCAAGAGACCCAGTACTTC
TRBJ2-5 TRBV18 - - CASSSLVETQYF TGTGCCAGCTCATCGCTCGTAGAGACCCAGTACTTC
TRBJ2-2 TRBV6-6 - - CASSYSGGANTGELFF TGTGCCAGCAGTTACTCGGGTGGGGCCAACACCGGGGAGCTGTTTTTT
TRBJ1-2 TRBV6-1 few TRBD1 CASSGQGSGYGYTF TGTGCCAGCAGTGGACAGGGTTCAGGCTATGGCTACACCTTC
TRBJ1-5 TRBV28 - - CASSSQFRGGNQPQHF TGTGCCAGCAGTTCCCAGTTTAGGGGGGGCAATCAGCCCCAGCATTTT
TRBJ1-2 TRBV11-2 - - CASSLSTDNYGYTF TGTGCCAGCAGCTTATCAACGGATAACTATGGCTACACCTTC
TRBJ2-2 TRBV5-1 - - CASSGGLGRGTGELFF TGCGCCAGCAGCGGGGGGCTGGGCCGAGGGACCGGGGAGCTGTTTTTT
TRBJ2-1 TRBV19 - TRBD2 CASTTSGVYNEQFF TGTGCCAGTACGACTAGCGGTGTTTACAATGAGCAGTTCTTC